This T cell receptor (beta chain) was obtained from a study of blood T cell repertoires in COVID-19. Study-level information: Sites across the United States, Italy and Spain contributed samples from acute and convalescent COVID-19. PBMCs, B-cell-depleted T cells, or T cells were the source of the cDNA or gDNA that made up the material.

This CDR3 has 17 amino acids. As handled by the study authors: Scientists estimated how many nucleated cells there were by amplifying reference gene primers. Repertoires were generated with immunoSEQ multiplex PCR, while TCRdb's copy carries only in-frame clones and drops some. That table is the source of V, J and clone size, and D and trimming were worked out from the DNA. The sample yields roughly 280,000 clones, around 90% seen once. Seattle cases were enrolled at active infection and followed longitudinally. The sequence was obtained from a woman aged 55-69 years with COVID-19, enrolled during active disease. The gene calls are TRBV12-2 and TRBJ2-2; no check of the table's D call, TRBD2, against the DNA was made. TRBV12-2 is termed a pseudogene. The sample taken for sequencing was peripheral blood. CDR3 nucleotide sequence: TGTGCAAGTCGCTCCGGACTAGCGGGAGGATTAAGGAGGGAGCTGTTTTTT. Amino acid sequence: CASRSGLAGGLRRELFF.